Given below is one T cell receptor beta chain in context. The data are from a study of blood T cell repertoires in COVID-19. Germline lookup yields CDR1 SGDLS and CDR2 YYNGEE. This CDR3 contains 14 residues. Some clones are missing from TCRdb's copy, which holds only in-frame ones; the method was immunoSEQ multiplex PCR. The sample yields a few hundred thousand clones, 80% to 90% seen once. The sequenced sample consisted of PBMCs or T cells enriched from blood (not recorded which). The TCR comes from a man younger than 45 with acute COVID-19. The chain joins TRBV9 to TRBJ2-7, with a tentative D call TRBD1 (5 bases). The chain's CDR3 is CASSAPFIQVTEPV. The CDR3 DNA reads TGTGCCAGCAGCGCTCCCTTTATACAGGTAACTGAGCCAGTC.